Following are 27 T cell receptor beta chains from one sample sequenced in a study of T-cell reconstitution after alpha-beta-depleted transplantation in children. Unique molecular identifiers were incorporated during preparation of the TCRbeta library. TCRdb re-called the PCR reads through MiXCR, storing one row per CDR3 protein. The sample has about 220,000 distinct CDR3 sequences, roughly 15% seen once. Sequences were derived from PBMCs, mostly from graft donor cells, sampled 360 days after TCRalphabeta/CD19-depleted stem cell transplant. These receptors were collected from a male patient aged 2-15 years who had a stem cell transplant for acute lymphoblastic leukemia, so the T cells may come from the graft donor.

The rearrangement uses TRBV12-3 or TRBV12-4 and TRBJ2-3; D call uncertain. The CDR3 extends over 12 amino acids. V was clipped by 5 bases and J by 6 bases, with 9 bases between them. The DNA for the CDR3 is TGTGCCAGCAGTAGCCCCTTCGATACGCAGTATTTT. Translation: CASSSPFDTQYF.

The chain recombines TRBV4-3 with TRBJ2-3, with D possibly TRBD1 on 5 matching bases. The CDR3 is 16 residues long. Trimming removed 2 bases at V and 5 bases at J, with 17 bases between. Germline CDR1 and CDR2: LGHNA and YSLEER. The CDR3 loop reads CASSQRLAGQEDTQYF. CDR3 in DNA: TGCGCCAGCAGCCAAAGGTTGGCAGGGCAGGAAGATACGCAGTATTTT.

The chain recombines TRBV6-1 with TRBJ1-1; possible D gene TRBD1, 5 bases. The germline gives CDR1 MNHNS, CDR2 SASEGT. The CDR3 is made up of 14 amino acids. Trimming took 6 bases from V and 0 from J, leaving 11 bases between them. In nucleotides, the CDR3 is TGTGCCAGCAGCCGGGACGGCATGAACACTGAAGCTTTCTTT. This encodes CASSRDGMNTEAFF.

The chain employs TRBV5-1 and TRBJ2-6; D unclear. The CDR3 loop spans 17 amino acids. V was shortened by 0 bases and J by 3 bases, with 13 bases between the two germline ends. Germline V gene sequence: CDR1 SGHRS, CDR2 YFSETQ. In nucleotides, the CDR3 is TGCGCCAGCAGCTTGGCCGGAATAGGCAGTGGGGCCAACGTCCTGACTTTC. Translated, it gives CASSLAGIGSGANVLTF.

This clonotype was seen more than once but under ten times. The gene calls are TRBV2 and TRBJ1-6; 8 bases fit TRBD1. Per germline, CDR1 SNHLY and CDR2 FYNNEI. This CDR3 contains 14 residues. V trimming: 9 bases; J trimming: 7 bases; junction bases outside the gene matches: 8. CDR3 in DNA: TGTGCCAGTAATGGACAGGGAAACAATTCACCCCTCCACTTT. Protein sequence: CASNGQGNNSPLHF.

The rearrangement links TRBV27 to TRBJ2-1; 13 positions match TRBD2. This CDR3 spans 15 amino acids. V was pared by 6 bases and J by 5 bases, with 4 bases of the junction left unmatched. The germline V gene encodes CDR1 MNHEY and CDR2 SMNVEV (reference sequence). The DNA of the CDR3 is TGTGCCAGCAGACTAGCGGGGGGGCCCCACAATGAGCAGTTCTTC. Translation gives CASRLAGGPHNEQFF.

The rearrangement links TRBV27 to TRBJ2-4; 9 nucleotides agree with TRBD1. CDR3 size: 19 residues. V lost 0 bases, J lost 3 bases, and 12 bases stayed unmatched. Per the germline V gene, CDR1 is MNHEY and CDR2 is SMNVEV (reference sequence). DNA of the CDR3: TGTGCCAGCAGTTTATCCGCTTTGGGACAGGGTATAATCAAAAACATTCAGTACTTC. Translating gives CASSLSALGQGIIKNIQYF.

This clonotype has only a few counts. CDR3 nucleotides: TGTGCCAGCAGTTACTCCAACCGACAGTTCTCTGGAAACACCATATATTTT. Translation: CASSYSNRQFSGNTIYF. The chain has TRBV6-5 and TRBJ1-3, with TRBD1 as a possible D gene (5 bases). The V gene lost 0 bases and the J gene lost 0 bases, with 12 bases spanning the gap. The CDR3 is made up of 17 amino acids. CDR1 is MNHEY and CDR2 is SVGAGI in the germline V gene.

This clonotype appeared many times. The rearrangement joins TRBV27 to TRBJ1-5, with D tentatively TRBD1 (6 bases). The germline V and J ends were trimmed by 0 bases and 6 bases, with 12 bases remaining between them. Germline values: CDR1 MNHEY, CDR2 SMNVEV (reference sequence). The CDR3 totals 15 residues. The CDR3 nucleotides are TGTGCCAGCAGTTTATCGGGGCAGGGGCGTCAGCCCCAGCATTTT. Its protein is CASSLSGQGRQPQHF.

In this sample, this clonotype turned up many times. The chain has TRBV4-2 and TRBJ2-3; the D gene could be TRBD1 or TRBD2 (5 bases each). This CDR3 contains 14 residues. The V end lost 4 bases, the J end lost 2 bases, and 10 bases lay between the germline ends. CDR1 is LGHNA, CDR2 YNFKEQ, per germline. The CDR3 spells CASSRDGFTDTQYF. CDR3 in DNA: TGTGCCAGCAGCCGGGACGGATTCACAGATACGCAGTATTTT.

The chain uses TRBV10-2 and TRBJ2-1; 9 bases map to TRBD1. The V and J ends lost 6 bases and 4 bases, in that order; junction bases with no gene match: 7. The CDR3 is 15 residues long. Germline CDR1 and CDR2: WSHSY and SAAADI. CDR3 residues: CASRDRDREYNEQFF. The CDR3 DNA follows: TGCGCCAGCAGGGACCGGGACAGGGAATACAATGAGCAGTTCTTC.

This chain links TRBV14 with TRBJ1-1, with unresolved D. Per germline, CDR1 SGHDN and CDR2 FVKESK. The ends were cut back, 6 bases at V and 1 base at J, with 9 bases in the middle. The CDR3 loop spans 13 amino acids. In DNA, the CDR3 is TGTGCCAGCAGTCAGATGACGAACACTGAAGCTTTCTTT. It specifies CASSQMTNTEAFF.

The chain is built from TRBV20-1 and TRBJ1-6; D gene uncertain. Germline assignment: CDR1 DFQATT and CDR2 SNEGSKA (reference sequence). The CDR3 extends over 14 amino acids. Trimming shortened V by 6 bases and J by 1 base, and 10 bases separated the two germline ends. The CDR3 loop reads CSAHGRSYNSPLHF. The CDR3 nucleotides read TGCAGTGCCCATGGGCGATCCTATAATTCACCCCTCCACTTT.

At least ten counts were recorded for this clonotype. The V gene is TRBV4-3, the J gene TRBJ2-5; 10 positions match TRBD2. The CDR3 loop spans 17 amino acids. The V segment lost 0 bases and the J segment 5 bases; nucleotides outside the gene matches: 9. CDR1 is LGHNA, CDR2 YSLEER, per germline. The CDR3 is CASSQEVPGLAYETQYF. CDR3 nucleotide sequence: TGCGCCAGCAGCCAAGAGGTACCGGGACTAGCGTACGAGACCCAGTACTTC.

The sample holds a few counts of this clonotype. This chain joins TRBV9 and TRBJ2-3, with TRBD2 matching over 9 bases. The V and J ends lost 3 bases and 3 bases, in that order; junction bases with no gene match: 5. Germline V CDR1 and CDR2: SGDLS, YYNGEE. This CDR3 is built from 15 residues. CDR3 DNA: TGTGCCAGCAGCGCTCGCGGGGGGGTTACAGATACGCAGTATTTT. This gives the protein CASSARGGVTDTQYF.

The table lists this clonotype with a few counts. The rearrangement joins TRBV3-1 to TRBJ2-5, with no clear D. The V gene lost 4 bases and the J gene lost 4 bases, with 13 bases spanning the gap. This CDR3 region has 14 residues. CDR1 LGHDT and CDR2 YNNKEL come from the germline V gene (reference sequence). CDR3 sequence: CASSLSMVSETQYF. The CDR3, as DNA: TGTGCCAGCAGCCTTTCCATGGTCTCAGAGACCCAGTACTTC.

Ten or more counts support this clonotype. V is TRBV12-3 or TRBV12-4 and J is TRBJ2-5; D possibly corresponds to TRBD1 (6 bases). V was cut by 10 bases and J by 5 bases, with 14 bases left in between. The CDR3 length is 12 residues. The DNA of the CDR3 is TGTGCCACCGCCCTCAGGGGTGAGACCCAGTACTTC. Translation: CATALRGETQYF.

This clonotype was found many times. The chain joins TRBV7-2 to TRBJ2-7; TRBD1 aligns across 7 bases. Germline CDR1 is SGHTA and CDR2 is FQGNSA. The CDR3 is 15 residues long. With 3 bases clipped from V and 3 bases from J, the junction kept 8 bases outside the gene matches. CDR3 sequence reads: CASSLDNRGSYEQYF. CDR3 bases: TGTGCCAGCAGCTTGGATAACAGGGGTAGCTACGAGCAGTACTTC.

This clonotype was seen many times. This chain uses TRBV20-1 with TRBJ2-3; D not certain. The ends were cut back, 1 base at V and 0 bases at J, with 11 bases in the middle. CDR3 length: 15 residues. The germline CDR1 and CDR2 sequences are DFQATT and SNEGSKA (reference sequence). The CDR3 DNA reads TGCAGTGCTAGAGTTTTGCCAGAGAGCACAGATACGCAGTATTTT. This encodes CSARVLPESTDTQYF.

The chain is built from TRBV7-2 and TRBJ2-2, with unresolved D. The CDR3 totals 16 residues. V was shortened by 1 base and J by 1 base, with 10 bases between the two germline ends. Per the germline V gene, CDR1 is SGHTA and CDR2 is FQGNSA. CDR3 loop: CASSLGGDLNTGELFF. CDR3 bases: TGTGCCAGCAGCTTAGGAGGAGATCTGAACACCGGGGAGCTGTTTTTT.

The gene calls are TRBV7-9 and TRBJ2-3, with 10 positions matching TRBD1. The CDR3 runs 16 residues. V trimming: 5 bases; J trimming: 4 bases; junction bases outside the gene matches: 9. CDR1 and CDR2 from the germline V gene are SEHNR and FQNEAQ (reference sequence). CDR3 in amino acids: CASSDFGTGVPDTQYF. The CDR3 DNA follows: TGTGCCAGCAGCGATTTCGGGACAGGGGTCCCAGATACGCAGTATTTT.

The V gene is TRBV12-3 or TRBV12-4, the J gene TRBJ2-2, with D possibly matching TRBD1 (6 bases). The CDR3 length is 14 residues. V was trimmed by 2 bases and J by 7 bases, leaving 11 bases between them. The CDR3 is CASSLNRDNGELFF. The CDR3 coding sequence is TGTGCCAGCAGTTTAAACAGGGATAACGGGGAGCTGTTTTTT.

This clonotype was seen more than once but under ten times. V gene TRBV18 combines with J gene TRBJ2-4, with a tentative D call TRBD1 (6 bases). The CDR3 sequence is 12 residues long. The V end lost 6 bases, the J end lost 5 bases, and 8 bases lay between the germline ends. Germline V gene lookup returns CDR1 KGHSH and CDR2 LQKENI. The CDR3 nucleotides are TGTGCCAGCTCTCGACAGGAAAACATTCAGTACTTC. Translating gives CASSRQENIQYF. Drawing the rest from reference TRBV18 and TRBJ2-4, the complete variable domain is NAGVMQNPRHLVRRRGQEARLRCSPMKGHSHVYWYRQLPEEGLKFMVYLQKENIIDESGMPKERFSAEFPKEGPSILRIQQVVRGDSAAYFCASSRQENIQYFGAGTRLSVL.

V gene TRBV5-1 combines with J gene TRBJ2-5; possibly TRBD1 for D (7 bases). This CDR3 is 15 amino acids long. From germline, CDR1 is SGHRS and CDR2 YFSETQ. Trimming removed 1 base at V and 5 bases at J, with 15 bases between. In DNA, the CDR3 is TGCGCCAGCAGCTTGATAGCGACAGGGAGGGAGACCCAGTACTTC. This codes for CASSLIATGRETQYF.

This clonotype has a handful of counts. The chain employs TRBV7-2 and TRBJ1-1, with a tentative D call TRBD1 (5 bases). Germline lookup yields CDR1 SGHTA and CDR2 FQGNSA. The CDR3 is made up of 15 amino acids. The germline V and J ends were trimmed by 2 bases and 0 bases, with 10 bases remaining between them. In DNA, the CDR3 is TGTGCCAGCAGCTTACAGGGAGTTATGAACACTGAAGCTTTCTTT. Its translation is CASSLQGVMNTEAFF. Complete variable domain (other parts from reference TRBV7-2 and TRBJ1-1): GAGVSQSPSNKVTEKGKDVELRCDPISGHTALYWYRQSLGQGLEFLIYFQGNSAPDKSGLPSDRFSAERTGGSVSTLTIQRTQQEDSAVYLCASSLQGVMNTEAFFGQGTRLTVV.

V is TRBV7-6 and J is TRBJ2-3; 11 bases map to TRBD2. Unmatched junction bases numbered 5, after V lost 3 bases and J lost 3 bases. Per germline, CDR1 SGHVS and CDR2 FNYEAQ. This CDR3 comprises 16 residues. For the CDR3, the DNA is TGTGCCAGCAGCTTTGCTAGCGGGGGGCGGACAGATACGCAGTATTTT. This sequence encodes CASSFASGGRTDTQYF.

The chain carries TRBV5-1 and TRBJ2-3; D is ambiguous. Germline CDR1 and CDR2: SGHRS and YFSETQ. The V gene lost 0 bases and the J gene lost 4 bases, with 12 bases spanning the gap. CDR3 size: 15 residues. In DNA form, the CDR3 reads TGCGCCAGCAGCTTGGGGCCCATGCCCGCAGATACGCAGTATTTT. Translated: CASSLGPMPADTQYF.